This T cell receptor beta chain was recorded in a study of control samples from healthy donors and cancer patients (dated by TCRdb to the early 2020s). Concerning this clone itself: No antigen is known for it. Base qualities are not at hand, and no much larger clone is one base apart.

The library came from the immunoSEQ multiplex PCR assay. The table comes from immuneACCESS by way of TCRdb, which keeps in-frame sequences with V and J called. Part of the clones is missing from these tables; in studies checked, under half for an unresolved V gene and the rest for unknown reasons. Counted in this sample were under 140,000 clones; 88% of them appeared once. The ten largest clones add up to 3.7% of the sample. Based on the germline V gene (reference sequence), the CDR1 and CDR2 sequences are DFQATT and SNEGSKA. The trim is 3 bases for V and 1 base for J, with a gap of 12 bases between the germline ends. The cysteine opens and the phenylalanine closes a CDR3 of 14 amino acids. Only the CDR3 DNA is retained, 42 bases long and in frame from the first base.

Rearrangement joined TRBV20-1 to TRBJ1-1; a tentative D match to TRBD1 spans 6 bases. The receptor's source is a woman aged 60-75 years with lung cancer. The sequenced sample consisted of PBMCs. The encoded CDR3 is CSASRAGANTEAFF. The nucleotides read TGCAGTGCTAGTAGGGCGGGGGCGAACACTGAAGCTTTCTTT.